One and the same sample provided the 26 T cell receptor beta chains below, sequenced in a study of blood T cell repertoires in COVID-19. Clones were sequenced by immunoSEQ multiplex PCR, and TCRdb holds only the in-frame ones, with some missing. The table shows 200,000 or so clones, with approximately 80% occurring only once. The sequencing input was PBMCs or T cells enriched from blood (not recorded which). These TCRs come from a middle-aged woman with acute COVID-19.

The V call is TRBV5-1, the J call TRBJ1-2; 8 bases align to TRBD1. Germline V gives CDR1 SGHRS, CDR2 YFSETQ. V was clipped by 5 bases and J by 7 bases; unmatched bases: 13. This CDR3 has 15 residues. CDR3 sequence (DNA): TGCGCCAGCAGATTTGGACCGGGACAGGAGGCTGGCTACACCTTC. This encodes CASRFGPGQEAGYTF.

The chain links TRBV6-1 to TRBJ1-2; a weak D match, TRBD1 (5 bases). V was pared by 2 bases and J by 7 bases, with 11 bases between. The CDR3 runs 13 residues. Germline V lookup: CDR1 MNHNS, CDR2 SASEGT. The CDR3 loop is CASSEQGSSGYTF. DNA of the CDR3: TGTGCCAGCAGTGAACAGGGTTCGAGTGGCTACACCTTC.

V and J are TRBV3-1 (or the pseudogene TRBV3-2) and TRBJ1-1, with D unclear. The CDR3 loop spans 13 amino acids. Germline V gene data show CDR1 as LGHDT and CDR2 as YNNKEL (reference sequence). The V gene lost 5 bases and the J gene lost 1 base, with 8 bases spanning the gap. CDR3 nucleotide sequence: TGTGCCAGCAGCGCGATGAGGAACACTGAAGCTTTCTTT. Encoded protein: CASSAMRNTEAFF.

This rearrangement joins TRBV7-9 to TRBJ1-5; D gene unclear. V was trimmed by 3 bases and J by 7 bases, leaving 13 bases between them. The CDR3 length is 14 residues. CDR1 and CDR2 from the germline V gene are SEHNR and FQNEAQ (reference sequence). CDR3 amino acids: CASSLEDIGQPQHF. The CDR3 DNA is TGTGCCAGCAGCTTGGAAGACATAGGCCAGCCCCAGCATTTT.

The rearrangement uses TRBV28 and TRBJ2-7, with 9 bases that match TRBD2. Trimming removed 9 bases from V and 4 bases from J; junction bases left unmatched: 7. Germline CDR1 and CDR2: MDHEN and SYDVKM. The CDR3 contains 13 residues. CDR3 coding DNA: TGTGCCAGTTCTAGCGGGACCCCGTACGAGCAGTACTTC. It is translated as CASSSGTPYEQYF.

The V gene is TRBV5-6, the J gene TRBJ1-3; 7 nucleotides match TRBD1. The CDR3 totals 15 residues. Germline V lookup: CDR1 SGHDT, CDR2 YYEEEE. The trim removed 1 base at V and 4 bases at J, leaving 5 bases unmatched. The CDR3 sequence: CASSLNTGAGNTIYF. CDR3 nucleotide sequence: TGTGCCAGCAGCTTGAATACAGGGGCGGGAAACACCATATATTTT. The variable domain in full, with the rest retrieved from reference TRBV5-6 and TRBJ1-3, is DAGVTQSPTHLIKTRGQQVTLRCSPKSGHDTVSWYQQALGQGPQFIFQYYEEEERQRGNFPDRFSGHQFPNYSSELNVNALLLGDSALYLCASSLNTGAGNTIYFGEGSWLTVV.

J is TRBJ2-7 and V is TRBV30; 11 bases match TRBD2. Germline V gives CDR1 GTSNPN, CDR2 SVGIG (reference sequence). The V and J ends lost 5 bases and 4 bases, in that order; junction bases with no gene match: 10. This CDR3 contains 15 residues. The CDR3 here is CAWDSGLADLYEQYF. The CDR3 DNA is TGTGCCTGGGACTCGGGACTAGCGGACCTATACGAGCAGTACTTC.

The rearrangement uses TRBV9 and TRBJ2-5; TRBD2 is a possible D gene (7 bases). Trimming stripped 0 bases from V and 2 bases from J, with 14 bases between. Germline values: CDR1 SGDLS, CDR2 YYNGEE. The CDR3 is 16 amino acids. The CDR3 DNA sequence: TGTGCCAGCAGCGTAGCTGGCGGGGGCCGGCAAGAGACCCAGTACTTC. Amino acid sequence: CASSVAGGGRQETQYF.

The J gene is TRBJ2-2, the V gene TRBV2; the D gene is possibly TRBD1 (5 bases). There are 16 residues in the CDR3. V lost 2 bases, J lost 1 base, and 11 bases lay in between. Germline CDR1 reads SNHLY; CDR2 reads FYNNEI. The CDR3 loop reads CASSEQGTLNTGELFF. The CDR3, as DNA: TGTGCCAGCAGTGAACAGGGCACCTTGAACACCGGGGAGCTGTTTTTT. Full variable domain (rest looked up from reference TRBV2 and TRBJ2-2): EPEVTQTPSHQVTQMGQEVILRCVPISNHLYFYWYRQILGQKVEFLVSFYNNEISEKSEIFDDQFSVERPDGSNFTLKIRSTKLEDSAMYFCASSEQGTLNTGELFFGEGSRLTVL.

The chain has TRBV5-4 and TRBJ2-1, with 11 bases fitting TRBD1. The CDR3 totals 16 residues. V lost 1 base to trimming and J lost 6 bases; unmatched junction nucleotides: 6. CDR1 and CDR2 (germline): SGHNT, YYREEE (reference sequence). The CDR3 protein is CASSLCRTGGCNEQFF. In nucleotides, the CDR3 is TGTGCCAGCAGCTTGTGTCGGACAGGGGGCTGCAATGAGCAGTTCTTC.

The rearrangement links TRBV5-6 to TRBJ2-5, with 7 nucleotides matching TRBD2. The CDR3 has 14 amino acids. With 1 base clipped from V and 7 bases from J, the junction kept 7 bases outside the gene matches. From germline, CDR1 is SGHDT and CDR2 YYEEEE. DNA of the CDR3: TGTGCCAGCAGCTTGAACGGGAGGTCGGGGACCCAGTACTTC. Translating gives CASSLNGRSGTQYF.

The chain combines TRBV5-4 with TRBJ2-7, with 9 positions matching TRBD1. Germline V CDR1 and CDR2: SGHNT, YYREEE (reference sequence). V lost 0 bases, J lost 2 bases, and 3 bases stayed unmatched. CDR3 length: 15 amino acids. The CDR3, as DNA: TGTGCCAGCAGCTTGGACAGGGGGCAAACCTACGAGCAGTACTTC. Translated: CASSLDRGQTYEQYF.

This chain joins TRBV30 and TRBJ1-5, with 9 bases matching TRBD1. In germline, CDR1 is GTSNPN, CDR2 SVGIG (reference sequence). This CDR3 is built from 14 residues. Trimming cost V 7 bases and J 2 bases; bases outside gene matches: 6. This chain's CDR3 is CALQQGAGNQPQHF. CDR3 DNA sequence: TGTGCCTTACAACAGGGGGCGGGCAATCAGCCCCAGCATTTT. Filled out from reference TRBV30 and TRBJ1-5, the complete variable domain reads SQTIHQWPATLVQPVGSPLSLECTVEGTSNPNLYWYRQAAGRGLQLLFYSVGIGQISSEVPQNLSASRPQDRQFILSSKKLLLSDSGFYLCALQQGAGNQPQHFGDGTRLSIL.

This clone has more than one count but fewer than ten. This chain joins TRBV5-1 and TRBJ1-2; 11 nucleotides match TRBD1. J gave up 8 bases and V 4 bases, and 4 bases lay outside the gene matches. Germline CDR1 SGHRS, CDR2 YFSETQ. The CDR3 runs 13 residues. The CDR3 bases are TGCGCCAGCAGCCGGACAGGGGGCGACGGCTACACCTTC. It translates to CASSRTGGDGYTF.

In this sample, this clone turned up once. The chain combines TRBV4-1 with TRBJ2-1, with D possibly TRBD2 on 6 matching bases. The CDR3 is 16 amino acids. Trimming removed 3 bases from V and 3 bases from J, with 15 bases in between. From germline, CDR1 is MGHRA and CDR2 YSYEKL. The CDR3, as DNA: TGCGCCAGCAGCCAGTCCTTAGCGGAGAACTACAATGAGCAGTTCTTC. Its translation is CASSQSLAENYNEQFF.

This chain uses TRBV27 with TRBJ1-4; D not certain. This CDR3 is built from 15 residues. V was pared by 5 bases and J by 3 bases, with 13 bases between. CDR1 and CDR2 (germline): MNHEY, SMNVEV (reference sequence). CDR3 nucleotides: TGTGCCAGCAGTGAACCAGGTGCTGCTAATGAAAAACTGTTTTTT. It translates to CASSEPGAANEKLFF.

The rearrangement links TRBV5-1 to TRBJ1-1, with D possibly matching TRBD1 (5 bases). The V end was cut by 0 bases, the J end by 0 bases, with 12 bases between. The CDR3 has 16 residues. Germline V gene data show CDR1 as SGHRS and CDR2 as YFSETQ. The CDR3 DNA is TGCGCCAGCAGCTTGGTTGCAGGGAGGATGAACACTGAAGCTTTCTTT. Translated, it gives CASSLVAGRMNTEAFF.

V gene TRBV18 combines with J gene TRBJ1-1; unclear D gene. V lost 1 base to trimming and J lost 5 bases, with 5 bases between them. There are 12 residues in the CDR3. From germline, CDR1 is KGHSH and CDR2 LQKENI. The CDR3 DNA follows: TGTGCCAGCTCACCACTTCCAACTGAAGCTTTCTTT. Translating it yields CASSPLPTEAFF.

The V call is TRBV5-6, the J call TRBJ2-7; no definite D call. The CDR3 consists of 12 residues. In germline, CDR1 is SGHDT, CDR2 YYEEEE. V gave up 2 bases and J gave up 7 bases, with 10 bases separating them. DNA of the CDR3: TGTGCCAGCAGCTTCACGACTGGGGAGCAGTACTTC. Its translation: CASSFTTGEQYF.

The V gene is TRBV29-1, the J gene TRBJ1-4; TRBD1 might be the D (6 bases). V gave up 5 bases and J gave up 3 bases, with 16 bases separating them. The length of the CDR3 is 15 residues. Looked up from germline, CDR1 is SQVTM and CDR2 is ANQGSEA. For the CDR3, the DNA is TGCAGCGTTCGACCACGGGGGGGGCCTAATGAAAAACTGTTTTTT. It encodes CSVRPRGGPNEKLFF.

This clone showed up just once. Other DNA sequences in the sample encode the same CDR3. The gene calls are TRBV27 and TRBJ2-7; the D gene is possibly TRBD1 (5 bases). Trimming pared 3 bases from V and 1 base from J, leaving 13 bases between. The CDR3 runs 15 residues. Germline CDR1 and CDR2: MNHEY and SMNVEV (reference sequence). The chain's CDR3 is CASSLSDSSSYEQYF. As DNA, the CDR3 is TGTGCCAGCAGTTTGTCTGACAGCTCATCCTACGAGCAGTACTTC.

The chain recombines TRBV7-8 with TRBJ1-5; D is unresolved. This CDR3 has 13 amino acids. With 5 bases removed from V and 5 bases from J, the gap between germline ends came to 10 bases. Germline CDR1 SGHVS, CDR2 FQNEAQ. DNA of the CDR3: TGTGCCAGCAGCCGCGGAGGCGATCAGCCCCAGCATTTT. Encoded protein: CASSRGGDQPQHF.

This clone was observed a handful of times. The chain combines TRBV6-4 with TRBJ1-2; D ambiguous. Germline V lookup: CDR1 MRHNA, CDR2 SNTAGT. The V and J ends lost 5 bases and 7 bases respectively, with 11 bases between them. The CDR3 is 12 amino acids. CDR3 sequence (DNA): TGTGCCAGCAGTACCGGACTTGGTGGCTACACCTTC. Encoded protein: CASSTGLGGYTF.

This clone was observed a few times. As DNA, the CDR3 is TGTGCCAGCAGCTTAGGCGCGACAGCCGGCGGAAACACCATATATTTT. This sequence encodes CASSLGATAGGNTIYF. This sequence joins TRBV7-8 and TRBJ1-3, with D possibly matching TRBD1 (5 bases). CDR1 and CDR2 from the germline V gene are SGHVS and FQNEAQ. V lost 1 base, J lost 4 bases, and 14 bases lay in between. The CDR3 has 16 amino acids.

The chain has TRBV5-6 and TRBJ2-1; 8 nucleotides align to TRBD2. This CDR3 is built from 16 residues. The germline gives CDR1 SGHDT, CDR2 YYEEEE. Losses at the gene ends were 4 bases for V and 6 bases for J; bases not matched to a gene: 12. The CDR3 DNA is TGTGCCAGCAGCGCGGGTGGACTAGCAGATTTCAATGAGCAGTTCTTC. Translated, it gives CASSAGGLADFNEQFF. Together with reference TRBV5-6 and TRBJ2-1, the CDR3 gives the full variable domain: DAGVTQSPTHLIKTRGQQVTLRCSPKSGHDTVSWYQQALGQGPQFIFQYYEEEERQRGNFPDRFSGHQFPNYSSELNVNALLLGDSALYLCASSAGGLADFNEQFFGPGTRLTVL.

This chain uses TRBV6-5 with TRBJ2-1, with 8 bases fitting TRBD2. The germline V gene encodes CDR1 MNHEY and CDR2 SVGAGI. The CDR3 is 14 residues long. V gave up 6 bases and J gave up 6 bases; unmatched junction bases: 7. The DNA of the CDR3 is TGTGCCAGCAGGAGCGGGAGCGGTTCCAATGAGCAGTTCTTC. Its translation is CASRSGSGSNEQFF.